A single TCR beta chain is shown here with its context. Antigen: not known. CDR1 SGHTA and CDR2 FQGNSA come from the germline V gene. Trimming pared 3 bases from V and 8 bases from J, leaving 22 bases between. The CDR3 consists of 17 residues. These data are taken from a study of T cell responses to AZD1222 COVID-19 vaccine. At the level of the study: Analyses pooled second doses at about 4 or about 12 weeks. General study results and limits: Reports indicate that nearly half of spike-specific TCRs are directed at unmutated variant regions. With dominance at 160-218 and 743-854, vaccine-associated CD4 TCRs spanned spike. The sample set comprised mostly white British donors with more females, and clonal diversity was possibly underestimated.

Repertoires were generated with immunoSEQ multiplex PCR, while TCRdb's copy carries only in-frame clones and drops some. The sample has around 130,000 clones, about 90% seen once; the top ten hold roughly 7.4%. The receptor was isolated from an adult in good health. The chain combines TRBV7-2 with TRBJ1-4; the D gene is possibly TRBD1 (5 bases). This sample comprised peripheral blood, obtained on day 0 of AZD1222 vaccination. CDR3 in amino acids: CASSLGGGLISREKLFF. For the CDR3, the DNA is TGTGCCAGCAGCTTGGGGGGGGGTTTAATATCAAGGGAAAAACTGTTTTTT.